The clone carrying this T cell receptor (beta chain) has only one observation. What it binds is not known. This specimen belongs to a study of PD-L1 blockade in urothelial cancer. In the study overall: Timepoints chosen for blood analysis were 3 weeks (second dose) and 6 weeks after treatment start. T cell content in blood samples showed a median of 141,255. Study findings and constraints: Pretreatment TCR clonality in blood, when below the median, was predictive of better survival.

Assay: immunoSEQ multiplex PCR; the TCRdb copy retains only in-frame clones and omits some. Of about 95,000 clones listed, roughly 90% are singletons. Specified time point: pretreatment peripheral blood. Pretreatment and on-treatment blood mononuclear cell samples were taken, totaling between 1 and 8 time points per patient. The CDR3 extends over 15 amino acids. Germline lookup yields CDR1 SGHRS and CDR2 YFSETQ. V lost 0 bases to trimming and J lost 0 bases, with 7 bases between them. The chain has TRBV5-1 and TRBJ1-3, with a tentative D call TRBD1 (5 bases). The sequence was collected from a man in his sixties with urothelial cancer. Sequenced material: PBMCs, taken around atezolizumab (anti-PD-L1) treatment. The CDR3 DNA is TGCGCCAGCAGCTTGGAGGGGCTCTCTGGAAACACCATATATTTT. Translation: CASSLEGLSGNTIYF.